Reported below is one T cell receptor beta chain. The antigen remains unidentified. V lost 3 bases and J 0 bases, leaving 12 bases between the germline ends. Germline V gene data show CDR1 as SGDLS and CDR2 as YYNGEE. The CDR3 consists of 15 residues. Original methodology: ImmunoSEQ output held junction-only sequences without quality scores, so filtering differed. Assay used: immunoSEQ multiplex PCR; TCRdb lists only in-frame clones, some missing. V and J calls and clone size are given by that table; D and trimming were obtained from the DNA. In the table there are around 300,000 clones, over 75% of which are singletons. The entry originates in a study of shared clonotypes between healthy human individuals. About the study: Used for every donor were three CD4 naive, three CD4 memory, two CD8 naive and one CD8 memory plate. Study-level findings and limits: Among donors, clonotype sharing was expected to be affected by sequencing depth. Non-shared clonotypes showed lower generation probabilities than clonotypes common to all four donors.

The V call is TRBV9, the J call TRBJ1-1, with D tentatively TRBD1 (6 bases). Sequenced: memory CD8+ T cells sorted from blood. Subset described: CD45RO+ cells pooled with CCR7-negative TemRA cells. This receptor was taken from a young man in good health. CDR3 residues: CASSGTGGMNTEAFF. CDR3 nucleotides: TGTGCCAGCAGCGGAACCGGGGGCATGAACACTGAAGCTTTCTTT.